This is a list of T cell receptor beta chains from one sample in a study of cytomegalovirus exposure and HLA in healthy donors. Assay used: immunoSEQ multiplex PCR; TCRdb lists only in-frame clones, some missing. The sample holds around 160,000 clones, roughly 80% seen once. The sequenced material came from PBMCs. The receptors originated from a male donor in good health and CMV-seropositive. CDR3s include the opening cysteine and the closing phenylalanine or tryptophan. D genes are given only for firm matches. Size values are once, few and many counts, or a class for expanded clones, and some rows have none.

clone_size | j_call | v_call | d_call | cdr3_nt | cdr3_aa
few | TRBJ1-2 | TRBV7-2 | TRBD1 | TGTGCCAGCAGCACCGCGGGACAGGGGTATGGCTACACCTTC | CASSTAGQGYGYTF
NA | TRBJ2-3 | TRBV27 | TRBD1 | TGTGCCAGCAGCCAAGGGACAGGGGGTCTAGATACGCAGTATTTT | CASSQGTGGLDTQYF
NA | TRBJ1-4 | TRBV5-1 | NA | TGCGCCAGCAGCCCAACCGACAGAGGCAATGAAAAACTGTTTTTT | CASSPTDRGNEKLFF
NA | TRBJ2-2 | TRBV7-8 | NA | TGTGCCAGCAGCATATTAGCGGTGGCGAACACCGGGGAGCTGTTTTTT | CASSILAVANTGELFF
NA | TRBJ2-2 | TRBV30 | NA | TGTGCCTGGAGACCCGGGGGTCAATACACCGGGGAGCTGTTTTTT | CAWRPGGQYTGELFF
NA | TRBJ2-7 | TRBV6-6 | NA | TGTGCCAGCAGTCTAGAGGGCTACGAGCAGTACTTC | CASSLEGYEQYF
once | TRBJ1-5 | TRBV10-1 | NA | TGCGCCAGCAGGGCCGGGTTGACTCATCAGCCCCAGCATTTT | CASRAGLTHQPQHF
NA | TRBJ1-5 | TRBV13 | TRBD1 | TGTGCCAGCAGTTCCGGGACAGGGGGCAATCAGCCCCAGCATTTT | CASSSGTGGNQPQHF
NA | TRBJ2-1 | TRBV6-5 | TRBD2 | TGTGCCAGCAGGATTCAGGGCGGGGGGGTTAATGAGCAGTTCTTC | CASRIQGGGVNEQFF
few | TRBJ1-1 | TRBV5-1 | NA | TGCGCCAGCAGCTTTGATGGGACACCGAACACTGAAGCTTTCTTT | CASSFDGTPNTEAFF
NA | TRBJ2-7 | TRBV7-2 | NA | TGTGCCAGCAGCTTAGTACAGTACTACGAGCAGTACTTC | CASSLVQYYEQYF
NA | TRBJ2-1 | TRBV10-1 | TRBD1 | TGCGCCAGCAGTGAGGGACAGGGGATAAGGGATGAGCAGTTCTTC | CASSEGQGIRDEQFF
NA | TRBJ2-2 | TRBV6-5 | TRBD2 | TGTGCCAGCAGGGGACTAGCGGGAGAGATCGGGGAGCTGTTTTTT | CASRGLAGEIGELFF
NA | TRBJ2-1 | TRBV5-4 | NA | TGCGCCAGCAGCCAAGATTCGCAGGGGTCCTACAATGAGCAGTTCTTC | CASSQDSQGSYNEQFF
NA | TRBJ2-1 | TRBV28 | NA | TGTGCCAGCAGTTTACCGGCCGTCGCGGGAAGTCTCAATGAGCAGTTCTTC | CASSLPAVAGSLNEQFF
NA | TRBJ2-5 | TRBV5-1 | NA | TGCGCCAGCAGCTTGCTTTTCGAGACCCAGTACTTC | CASSLLFETQYF
once | TRBJ1-5 | TRBV5-5 | NA | TGTGCCAGCAGCTTGACAGGCGACCAGCCCCAGCATTTT | CASSLTGDQPQHF
NA | TRBJ1-1 | TRBV4-1 | NA | TGCGCCAGCAGCCATGCGGGGGGCCTTGGGAACACTGAAGCTTTCTTT | CASSHAGGLGNTEAFF
NA | TRBJ1-2 | TRBV7-2 | NA | TGTGCCAGCAGCTCCACCTCGGGAGGGAGGTCGAGGGGCTACACCTTC | CASSSTSGGRSRGYTF
NA | TRBJ2-2 | TRBV6-5 | TRBD2 | TGTGCCAGCGGACTAGCGGGGAACACCGGGGAGCTGTTTTTT | CASGLAGNTGELFF
NA | TRBJ1-2 | TRBV5-1 | NA | TGCGCCAGACAGCGGGCACGTGGCTACACCTTC | CARQRARGYTF
NA | TRBJ2-5 | TRBV30 | TRBD2 | TGTGCCTGGGGACTAGCGGGAGTGGAGACCCAGTACTTC | CAWGLAGVETQYF
NA | TRBJ1-1 | TRBV5-1 | NA | TGCGCCAGCAGCTTGGCGGCGGGTAGCACTGAAGCTTTCTTT | CASSLAAGSTEAFF
NA | TRBJ1-2 | TRBV28 | NA | TGTGCCAGCAGTTTACAGAAGAACTATGGCTACACCTTC | CASSLQKNYGYTF
NA | TRBJ2-3 | TRBV15 | TRBD2 | TGTGCCACCGAGCGGGATCGTTTCAGGCCAGATACGCAGTATTTT | CATERDRFRPDTQYF
few | TRBJ2-1 | TRBV5-4 | TRBD2 | TGTGCCAGCAGCTTAGGGACTAGCGGGTTCGGGGAGCAGTTCTTC | CASSLGTSGFGEQFF
once | TRBJ2-1 | TRBV4-3 | TRBD2 | TGCGCCAGCAGCCCCGGGACTAGCGGGAGGAACAATGAGCAGTTCTTC | CASSPGTSGRNNEQFF
NA | TRBJ2-7 | TRBV21-1 | NA | TGTGCCAGCAGCAAAGCGAGACAGGACAACGAGCAGTACTTC | CASSKARQDNEQYF
NA | TRBJ2-7 | TRBV7-8 | NA | TGTGCCAGCAGCTTAGGAGGAACCTACGAGCAGTACTTC | CASSLGGTYEQYF
NA | TRBJ2-7 | TRBV4-3 | NA | TGCGCCAGCAGCCCTCGGACAGAATACGAGCAGTACTTC | CASSPRTEYEQYF
NA | TRBJ1-2 | TRBV19 | NA | TGTGCCAGTAGTATAGGGGGCGCAGACTATGGCTACACCTTC | CASSIGGADYGYTF
NA | TRBJ2-1 | TRBV15 | TRBD2 | TGTGCCACCAGCAGAGATCCCGGAGCGGGAGCCTACAATGAGCAGTTCTTC | CATSRDPGAGAYNEQFF
few | TRBJ2-1 | TRBV6-5 | NA | TGTGCCAGCAGTTACAGGACAGTCAGCTCCTACAATGAGCAGTTCTTC | CASSYRTVSSYNEQFF
NA | TRBJ2-7 | TRBV28 | TRBD2 | TGTGCCAGCAGTTTAATTGCTAGCGGGAGCGAGCAGTACTTC | CASSLIASGSEQYF
NA | TRBJ2-1 | TRBV5-1 | TRBD2 | TGCGCCAGCAGCAAGGGTAGCGGGAATAACCCTGCATTCAGTGAGCAGTTCTTC | CASSKGSGNNPAFSEQFF
once | TRBJ2-7 | TRBV7-6 | TRBD1 | TGTGCCAGCAGCTTAGCTGGACAGGGGGTGGGGTGGTACGAGCAGTACTTC | CASSLAGQGVGWYEQYF
NA | TRBJ1-5 | TRBV7-2 | NA | TGTGCCAGCAGCCTACCCCAGGGGAGCAATCAGCCCCAGCATTTT | CASSLPQGSNQPQHF
NA | TRBJ2-3 | TRBV7-8 | TRBD2 | TGTGCCAGCAGCCCCCGGGGTAGCGGGGGGTTAGATACGCAGTATTTT | CASSPRGSGGLDTQYF
NA | TRBJ2-7 | TRBV29-1 | TRBD1 | TGCAGCGTTGAGGGGACAGGGAAGGGCTACGAGCAGTACTTC | CSVEGTGKGYEQYF
NA | TRBJ2-7 | TRBV7-9 | NA | TGTGCCAGCAGCTTAGACCAGGACTACGAGCAGTACTTC | CASSLDQDYEQYF
NA | TRBJ2-6 | TRBV5-5 | TRBD1 | TGTGCCAGCAGCTGGGACAGCAGCTCTGGGGCCAACGTCCTGACTTTC | CASSWDSSSGANVLTF